This T cell receptor beta chain was profiled in a study of blood T cell repertoires in COVID-19. V was cut by 3 bases and J by 1 base, with 10 bases left in between. This CDR3 region has 14 residues. From germline, CDR1 is MNHEY and CDR2 SVGAGI. Generated by immunoSEQ multiplex PCR, the TCRdb table keeps only in-frame clones and is missing some. The data hold around 280,000 clones, with roughly nine tenths observed a single time. This clone came up once. This clonotype originated in a woman between 40 and 55 years old who had recovered from COVID-19. The rearrangement joins TRBV6-5 to TRBJ2-7; the D gene is possibly TRBD1 (6 bases). Material for sequencing was PBMCs or T cells enriched from blood (not recorded which). CDR3 residues: CASSYYDRSYEQYF. CDR3 in DNA: TGTGCCAGCAGTTATTACGACAGGTCCTACGAGCAGTACTTC.